Each of the 29 T cell receptor beta chains below was sequenced from the same sample in a study of PD-1 blockade in mismatch repair-deficient tumors. Using immunoSEQ multiplex PCR, the repertoire was profiled, and TCRdb retains in-frame clones only, with some absent. The profile shows 75,000 to 85,000 clones, 81% of them singletons. This sample comprised peripheral blood, obtained 12 weeks after starting pembrolizumab. The receptors come from an adult with mismatch repair-deficient cancer.

This clone has a single count. The chain combines TRBV15 with TRBJ2-7; weak D call: TRBD2 (5 bases). Germline lookup yields CDR1 LNHNV and CDR2 YYDKDF (reference sequence). The CDR3 contains 14 residues. V dropped 5 bases and J dropped 0 bases, with 11 bases sitting between them. CDR3 sequence (DNA): TGTGCCACCAGCCCGGACGGGAACTCCTACGAGCAGTACTTC. Amino acid sequence: CATSPDGNSYEQYF.

This clone was seen a few times. The chain joins TRBV6-5 to TRBJ1-2; TRBD1 might be the D (5 bases). This CDR3 has 12 amino acids. CDR1 is MNHEY, CDR2 SVGAGI, per germline. The germline V and J ends were trimmed by 8 bases and 4 bases, with 11 bases remaining between them. The CDR3 DNA reads TGTGCCAGCCGGGACCTTCCCTATGGCTACACCTTC. Translated, it gives CASRDLPYGYTF.

V and J are TRBV6-5 and TRBJ2-7; D remains unclear. Trimming took 4 bases from V and 2 from J, leaving 6 bases between them. The CDR3 is 12 amino acids. Germline V CDR1 and CDR2: MNHEY, SVGAGI. The DNA for the CDR3 is TGTGCCAGCAGTTCCACCACCTACGAGCAGTACTTC. This gives the protein CASSSTTYEQYF.

The chain is built from TRBV7-8 and TRBJ1-5, with 8 bases that match TRBD1. Germline assignment: CDR1 SGHVS and CDR2 FQNEAQ. The junction had 5 bases not matched to a gene; V was cut back by 1 base and J by 6 bases. The CDR3 loop spans 15 amino acids. CDR3 sequence: CASSLVQGVGQPQHF. CDR3 DNA: TGTGCCAGCAGCTTAGTACAGGGGGTCGGTCAGCCCCAGCATTTT.

V usage is TRBV18 and J usage is TRBJ1-5; possibly TRBD1 for D (5 bases). The germline CDR1 and CDR2 sequences are KGHSH and LQKENI. V lost 0 bases, J lost 5 bases, and 8 bases lay in between. The CDR3 is 14 amino acids. In DNA form, the CDR3 reads TGTGCCAGCTCACCACCGGGGGGTCATCAGCCCCAGCATTTT. It encodes CASSPPGGHQPQHF. The whole variable domain, remainder taken from reference TRBV18 and TRBJ1-5, is NAGVMQNPRHLVRRRGQEARLRCSPMKGHSHVYWYRQLPEEGLKFMVYLQKENIIDESGMPKERFSAEFPKEGPSILRIQQVVRGDSAAYFCASSPPGGHQPQHFGDGTRLSIL.

The chain uses TRBV5-6 and TRBJ2-5, with D possibly matching TRBD2 (6 bases). The CDR3 runs to 12 residues. Between the trimmed V and J ends, which lost 0 bases and 7 bases, there was a span of 7 bases. Germline V gene sequence: CDR1 SGHDT, CDR2 YYEEEE. The CDR3: CASSLGRGTQYF. The CDR3 DNA sequence: TGTGCCAGCAGCTTGGGGCGGGGGACCCAGTACTTC.

The chain is built from TRBV29-1 and TRBJ2-1; no firm D call. This CDR3 is built from 12 residues. V dropped 4 bases and J dropped 3 bases, with 7 bases sitting between them. Germline V lookup: CDR1 SQVTM, CDR2 ANQGSEA. The CDR3 reads CSVALNYNEQFF. For the CDR3, the DNA is TGCAGCGTTGCACTGAACTACAATGAGCAGTTCTTC.

The chain links TRBV5-1 to TRBJ2-7; TRBD1 aligns across 7 bases. Losses at the gene ends were 6 bases for V and 4 bases for J; bases not matched to a gene: 16. This CDR3 has 16 residues. The V gene's germline CDR1 is SGHRS and CDR2 YFSETQ. The CDR3 here is CASTPKQGQSIYEQYF. The CDR3 bases are TGCGCCAGCACCCCGAAACAGGGACAGTCGATTTACGAGCAGTACTTC.

This chain connects TRBV6-1 to TRBJ2-5; D gene uncertain. Trimming shortened V by 8 bases and J by 2 bases, and 9 bases separated the two germline ends. The length of the CDR3 is 12 residues. Germline assignment: CDR1 MNHNS and CDR2 SASEGT. DNA for the CDR3: TGTGCCAGCGGTAGGATTCAAGAGACCCAGTACTTC. As protein: CASGRIQETQYF.

V gene TRBV4-2 combines with J gene TRBJ1-5, with a tentative D call TRBD1 (6 bases). V lost 1 base and J 3 bases, leaving 10 bases between the germline ends. Germline V gene data show CDR1 as LGHNA and CDR2 as YNFKEQ. The CDR3 runs 15 residues. The chain's CDR3 is CASSQAWDNNQPQHF. Here the CDR3 DNA reads TGTGCCAGCAGCCAAGCCTGGGACAACAATCAGCCCCAGCATTTT.

This rearrangement joins TRBV11-3 to TRBJ2-5; D call uncertain. Germline-derived CDR1 and CDR2 are SGHNT and YENEEA. CDR3 length equals 12 residues. Trimming cost V 1 base and J 2 bases, with 2 bases left between them. CDR3 DNA: TGTGCCAGCAGCTTAGTACAAGAGACCCAGTACTTC. Amino acid sequence: CASSLVQETQYF.

The V gene is TRBV5-6, the J gene TRBJ2-5; 13 bases line up with TRBD2. The ends lost 0 bases at V and 5 bases at J; junction bases unmatched: 4. Germline V gene sequence: CDR1 SGHDT, CDR2 YYEEEE. The CDR3 contains 16 residues. In DNA form, the CDR3 reads TGTGCCAGCAGCTTGGGGACTAGCGGGGGTCATGAGACCCAGTACTTC. It translates to CASSLGTSGGHETQYF.

The rearrangement links TRBV6-5 to TRBJ2-7; D gene ambiguous. There are 15 residues in the CDR3. The V and J ends lost 8 bases and 0 bases respectively, with 17 bases between them. CDR1 and CDR2 (germline): MNHEY, SVGAGI. CDR3 sequence reads: CASSSQRTASYEQYF. In nucleotides, the CDR3 is TGTGCCAGCTCCTCCCAACGGACGGCCTCCTACGAGCAGTACTTC.

This clone was seen only once. J is TRBJ2-1 and V is TRBV2, with D tentatively TRBD1 (6 bases). The germline V gene has CDR1 SNHLY and CDR2 FYNNEI. Trimming cost V 5 bases and J 7 bases, with 15 bases left between them. This CDR3 comprises 14 residues. The CDR3 DNA follows: TGTGCCAGCAGTAAACCCGGGACAAAAAATGAGCAGTTCTTC. Translated: CASSKPGTKNEQFF.

The V call is TRBV7-9, the J call TRBJ2-3, with D maybe TRBD1 (8 bases). The CDR3 runs 16 residues. V lost 5 bases, J lost 3 bases, and 18 bases lay in between. Germline CDR1 and CDR2: SEHNR and FQNEAQ (reference sequence). The CDR3 coding sequence is TGTGCCAGCAGCATGAGGGGGGGACAGGCAACAGATACGCAGTATTTT. It codes for CASSMRGGQATDTQYF. Supplemented by reference TRBV7-9 and TRBJ2-3, the full variable domain reads DTGVSQNPRHKITKRGQNVTFRCDPISEHNRLYWYRQTLGQGPEFLTYFQNEAQLEKSRLLSDRFSAERPKGSFSTLEIQRTEQGDSAMYLCASSMRGGQATDTQYFGPGTRLTVL.

The rearrangement joins TRBV7-3 to TRBJ1-5; no reliable D call. V was shortened by 2 bases and J by 6 bases, with 14 bases between the two germline ends. This CDR3 is built from 15 residues. Germline V gives CDR1 SGHTA, CDR2 FQGTGA. CDR3 region: CASSLAVGWGQPQHF. DNA of the CDR3: TGTGCCAGCAGCTTAGCGGTGGGTTGGGGTCAGCCCCAGCATTTT.

The CDR3 sequence: CASTTGGGGFNEQFF. In DNA form, the CDR3 reads TGCGCCAGCACCACCGGAGGGGGTGGCTTCAATGAGCAGTTCTTC. The V call is TRBV5-1, the J call TRBJ2-1, with D tentatively TRBD1 or TRBD2 (6 bases each). Germline CDR1 and CDR2: SGHRS and YFSETQ. V was cut by 6 bases and J by 6 bases, with 19 bases left in between. The CDR3 is 15 residues long.

This clone was seen a single time. The rearrangement links TRBV6-1 to TRBJ2-1; the match to TRBD2 covers 13 bases. This CDR3 is 15 amino acids long. Germline CDR1 is MNHNS and CDR2 is SASEGT. J lost 9 bases, V lost 7 bases, and 9 bases had no gene match. The CDR3 nucleotides read TGTGCCAGCACCTTACTAGCGGGAGGGCCCGGTGAGCAGTTCTTC. It yields the protein CASTLLAGGPGEQFF.

This chain uses TRBV4-3 with TRBJ2-1; D uncertain. The germline V and J ends were trimmed by 3 bases and 4 bases, with 7 bases remaining between them. Germline loops: CDR1 LGHNA, CDR2 YSLEER. The CDR3 is made up of 13 amino acids. The CDR3 nucleotides are TGCGCCAGCAGCCAGAATCCGTACAATGAGCAGTTCTTC. Amino acids: CASSQNPYNEQFF.

The chain couples TRBV27 to TRBJ1-5; D gene unclear. V lost 3 bases and J 0 bases, leaving 6 bases between the germline ends. The germline V gene has CDR1 MNHEY and CDR2 SMNVEV (reference sequence). The CDR3 extends over 14 amino acids. The CDR3 DNA reads TGTGCCAGCAGTTTCGAGAATAGCAATCAGCCCCAGCATTTT. Translated, it gives CASSFENSNQPQHF.

The CDR3 loop reads CASSFMARQGATGELFF. CDR3 sequence (DNA): TGTGCCAGCAGCTTTATGGCGAGACAGGGGGCCACCGGGGAGCTGTTTTTT. The rearrangement uses TRBV5-8 and TRBJ2-2, with TRBD1 identical over 10 bases. This CDR3 region has 17 residues. V trimming: 2 bases; J trimming: 4 bases; junction bases outside the gene matches: 8. Looked up from germline, CDR1 is SGHTS and CDR2 is YDEGEE. The complete variable domain, with remaining parts taken from reference TRBV5-8 and TRBJ2-2, reads EAGVTQSPTHLIKTRGQQATLRCSPISGHTSVYWYQQALGLGLQFLLWYDEGEERNRGNFPPRFSGRQFPNYSSELNVNALELEDSALYLCASSFMARQGATGELFFGEGSRLTVL.

Note on this clone: Germline and junction disagree at one end, which may indicate a read error. This chain joins TRBV5-6 and TRBJ2-1; TRBD2 matches 14 bases. The CDR3 contains 13 residues. CDR1 is SGHDT and CDR2 is YYEEEE in the germline V gene. CDR3 DNA: TGTGCCAGCAGCTGGGGACTAGCGGGAGTTTGGGTCTTC. This translates into CASSWGLAGVWVF.

The chain is built from TRBV5-1 and TRBJ1-1; D might be TRBD1 (6 bases). V lost 4 bases and J 0 bases, leaving 13 bases between the germline ends. The CDR3 loop spans 15 amino acids. Looked up from germline, CDR1 is SGHRS and CDR2 is YFSETQ. CDR3 sequence reads: CASSPQGQLNTEAFF. The CDR3 DNA is TGCGCCAGCAGCCCACAGGGACAATTGAACACTGAAGCTTTCTTT.

V and J are TRBV9 and TRBJ2-1; possible D gene TRBD2, 6 bases. This CDR3 spans 17 amino acids. From germline, CDR1 is SGDLS and CDR2 YYNGEE. V was trimmed by 0 bases and J by 6 bases, leaving 19 bases between them. This CDR3 reads CASSVGRGRGFGNEQFF. CDR3 DNA sequence: TGTGCCAGCAGCGTAGGGCGGGGTCGGGGTTTTGGCAATGAGCAGTTCTTC.

The chain recombines TRBV7-2 with TRBJ2-2, with TRBD1 matching 10 bases. Germline values: CDR1 SGHTA, CDR2 FQGNSA. The CDR3 contains 15 residues. Trimming cost V 6 bases and J 5 bases; bases outside gene matches: 6. The CDR3: CASRGGQGRTGELFF. CDR3 DNA sequence: TGTGCCAGCAGGGGGGGACAGGGGCGTACCGGGGAGCTGTTTTTT. The full variable domain, in which reference TRBV7-2 and TRBJ2-2 provide the parts outside the CDR3, is GAGVSQSPSNKVTEKGKDVELRCDPISGHTALYWYRQSLGQGLEFLIYFQGNSAPDKSGLPSDRFSAERTGGSVSTLTIQRTQQEDSAVYLCASRGGQGRTGELFFGEGSRLTVL.

The chain carries TRBV6-6 and TRBJ2-5, with TRBD2 matching over 9 bases. The trim removed 6 bases at V and 1 base at J, leaving 6 bases unmatched. Germline CDR1 reads MNHNY; CDR2 reads SVGAGI (reference sequence). The CDR3 extends over 15 amino acids. The CDR3 reads CASSRGGRAQETQYF. In DNA form, the CDR3 reads TGTGCCAGCAGCAGGGGCGGGAGGGCCCAAGAGACCCAGTACTTC.

The genes are TRBV5-1 and TRBJ2-1; TRBD2 agrees at 8 bases. The CDR3 covers 14 residues. Trimming at V came to 3 bases and at J to 8 bases, leaving 7 bases not matched to a gene. CDR1 and CDR2 from the germline V gene are SGHRS and YFSETQ. The CDR3 coding sequence is TGCGCCAGCAGCTCCGGGACTAGTGGGCATGAGCAGTTCTTC. Its translation is CASSSGTSGHEQFF.

The chain employs TRBV30 and TRBJ1-1; D remains ambiguous. The V end lost 0 bases, the J end lost 10 bases, and 15 bases lay between the germline ends. The CDR3 has 13 residues. Germline V lookup: CDR1 GTSNPN, CDR2 SVGIG (reference sequence). CDR3 amino acids: CAWSVFGSSGAFF. DNA of the CDR3: TGTGCCTGGAGTGTATTTGGCAGTTCAGGAGCTTTCTTT. The variable domain in full, with the rest retrieved from reference TRBV30 and TRBJ1-1, is SQTIHQWPATLVQPVGSPLSLECTVEGTSNPNLYWYRQAAGRGLQLLFYSVGIGQISSEVPQNLSASRPQDRQFILSSKKLLLSDSGFYLCAWSVFGSSGAFFGQGTRLTVV.

The chain combines TRBV30 with TRBJ2-3, with D perhaps assigned TRBD1 or TRBD2 (5 bases each). V was shortened by 4 bases and J by 4 bases, with 15 bases between the two germline ends. This CDR3 comprises 14 residues. Germline CDR1 GTSNPN, CDR2 SVGIG (reference sequence). CDR3 loop: CAWKWGIWSDTQYF. The CDR3 coding sequence is TGTGCCTGGAAATGGGGGATTTGGTCAGATACGCAGTATTTT.